This T cell receptor beta chain was identified during a study of blood T cell repertoires in COVID-19. CDR3 length: 12 residues. Trimming pared 4 bases from V and 1 base from J, leaving 2 bases between. The germline gives CDR1 SGHRS, CDR2 YFSETQ. The method was immunoSEQ multiplex PCR; TCRdb's version includes in-frame clones alone and lacks a portion of them. The data contain about 350,000 clones, 87% of them singletons. The specimen was PBMCs or T cells enriched from blood (not recorded which). The V call is TRBV5-1, the J call TRBJ2-2; D gene unclear. The TCR sequence derives from a woman aged 25 to 45 who had recovered from COVID-19. The CDR3 sequence is CASSRNTGELFF. CDR3 sequence (DNA): TGCGCCAGCAGCCGGAACACCGGGGAGCTGTTTTTT. Combining the CDR3 with reference TRBV5-1 and TRBJ2-2 gives the whole variable domain KAGVTQTPRYLIKTRGQQVTLSCSPISGHRSVSWYQQTPGQGLQFLFEYFSETQRNKGNFPGRFSGRQFSNSRSEMNVSTLELGDSALYLCASSRNTGELFFGEGSRLTVL.